This T cell receptor beta chain was sequenced in a study of tumor and adjacent non-tumor tissue in lung cancer. General study results and limits: Tumor TCR diversity, when higher, was linked to shorter survival. Top 100 clones took a larger repertoire share in normal lung. Tumor tissue had significantly higher TCR diversity than normal lung.

The library came from three nested PCR rounds adapted from ARM-PCR protocols. TCRdb recomputed calls from the multiplex PCR reads with MiXCR, one row per CDR3 protein. The data contain more than 90,000 distinct CDR3 sequences, about 72% of them seen just once; the ten biggest clones take up about 18%. This clonotype was found many times. Its antigen is undetermined. This sample's RNA came from whole unsorted tissue. Germline values: CDR1 MNHNS, CDR2 SASEGT. Trimming cost V 6 bases and J 6 bases, with 17 bases left between them. The CDR3 runs to 15 residues. This TCR was sampled from a man in his 60s with non-small cell lung cancer. The J gene is TRBJ2-2, the V gene TRBV6-1; D perhaps matches TRBD1 (6 bases). Material: lung tumor tissue. CDR3 bases: TGTGCCAGCAGAGGGGACACCGGTTGGGCCGGGGAGCTGTTTTTT. It yields the protein CASRGDTGWAGELFF.